A single sample gave rise to the 13 T cell receptor beta chains below, sequenced in a study of Graves' ophthalmopathy and Graves' hyperthyroidism. Using RNA transcripts, the TCR beta CDR3 regions were amplified. RT-PCR in the first round used HTBI primers; a second-round multiplex PCR followed. One entry per CDR3 protein, called by TCRdb with MiXCR from the multiplex PCR reads. The data contain approximately 1.2 million distinct CDR3 sequences, less than 45% of them seen just once; the ten biggest clones take up approximately 12%. Input material: peripheral blood or thyroid tissue (not recorded which). The source of these receptors is an adult man with Graves' hyperthyroidism.

The genes are TRBV20-1 and TRBJ1-2; 9 bases agree with TRBD1. CDR3 size: 15 residues. V lost 3 bases to trimming and J lost 4 bases; unmatched junction nucleotides: 9. Germline V lookup: CDR1 DFQATT, CDR2 SNEGSKA (reference sequence). The CDR3 loop is CSASGTGSLGYGYTF. The CDR3 region has the DNA TGCAGTGCTAGCGGGACAGGGTCCTTGGGCTATGGCTACACCTTC.

This clonotype came up many times. J is TRBJ1-5 and V is TRBV20-1; 7 nucleotides align to TRBD1. The V segment lost 6 bases and the J segment 6 bases; nucleotides outside the gene matches: 8. Germline V gives CDR1 DFQATT, CDR2 SNEGSKA (reference sequence). CDR3 size: 13 residues. CDR3 nucleotides: TGCAGTGCCAGATACAGGGGTGGTCAGCCCCAGCATTTT. It translates to CSARYRGGQPQHF.

At least ten counts were recorded for this clonotype. The gene calls are TRBV11-2 and TRBJ1-1; TRBD1 matches at 7 bases. With 2 bases clipped from V and 4 bases from J, the junction kept 7 bases outside the gene matches. In germline, CDR1 is SGHAT, CDR2 FQNNGV. The CDR3 covers 15 residues. The CDR3 DNA is TGTGCCAGCAGCTTAAGGGGGCCGCAGGGCACTGAAGCTTTCTTT. This gives the protein CASSLRGPQGTEAFF.

This chain links TRBV5-1 with TRBJ2-7; D perhaps matches TRBD1 (5 bases). Germline values: CDR1 SGHRS, CDR2 YFSETQ. The CDR3 length is 14 residues. V lost 1 base, J lost 5 bases, and 13 bases lay in between. The CDR3 loop is CASSLWGRDDEQYF. CDR3 bases: TGCGCCAGCAGCTTGTGGGGCAGGGATGACGAGCAGTACTTC. The full variable domain, in which reference TRBV5-1 and TRBJ2-7 provide the parts outside the CDR3, is KAGVTQTPRYLIKTRGQQVTLSCSPISGHRSVSWYQQTPGQGLQFLFEYFSETQRNKGNFPGRFSGRQFSNSRSEMNVSTLELGDSALYLCASSLWGRDDEQYFGPGTRLTVT.

This chain connects TRBV6-2 or TRBV6-3 to TRBJ2-7; tentative D call: TRBD1 (5 bases). The CDR3 has 15 residues. V was clipped by 5 bases and J by 2 bases, with 16 bases between them. Looked up from germline, CDR1 is MNHEY and CDR2 is SVGEGT. CDR3: CASSTPPGLPYEQYF. The CDR3 nucleotides are TGTGCCAGCAGTACCCCTCCAGGGCTCCCCTACGAGCAGTACTTC.

In its sample, this clonotype was seen many times. The chain links TRBV9 to TRBJ2-6; D is unresolved. V shed 1 base and J shed 0 bases, with 11 bases lying between them. The CDR3 runs to 17 residues. Germline V lookup: CDR1 SGDLS, CDR2 YYNGEE. CDR3 DNA: TGTGCCAGCAGCGTACTCGCGACCCTCTCTGGGGCCAACGTCCTGACTTTC. It specifies CASSVLATLSGANVLTF.

This sequence joins TRBV12-3 or TRBV12-4 and TRBJ1-2; 8 nucleotides line up with TRBD1. V was pared by 6 bases and J by 6 bases, with 9 bases of the junction left unmatched. This CDR3 contains 14 residues. CDR3 residues: CASSTQGAHNGYTF. Here the CDR3 DNA reads TGTGCCAGCAGCACCCAGGGGGCGCATAATGGCTACACCTTC.

This clonotype was detected many times. The chain is built from TRBV7-6 and TRBJ2-5, with D hard to call. Germline CDR1 and CDR2: SGHVS and FNYEAQ. The ends were cut back, 5 bases at V and 1 base at J, with 11 bases in the middle. This CDR3 spans 14 amino acids. Here the CDR3 DNA reads TGTGCCAGCAGCCTCATGTCAGGCCAAGAGACCCAGTACTTC. As protein: CASSLMSGQETQYF.

This clonotype was observed at least ten times. CDR3: CSVEVEVDFSETQYF. The CDR3 nucleotides read TGCAGCGTTGAAGTTGAGGTCGACTTCTCGGAGACCCAGTACTTC. The chain is built from TRBV29-1 and TRBJ2-5; unclear D gene. Trimming stripped 1 base from V and 5 bases from J, with 17 bases between. Germline lookup yields CDR1 SQVTM and CDR2 ANQGSEA. CDR3 length: 15 residues.

On this clonotype: This may arise from a read error, as a much more abundant clone is one base away. The chain carries TRBV9 and TRBJ1-1; D is undetermined. The germline CDR1 and CDR2 sequences are SGDLS and YYNGEE. Trimming took 4 bases from V and 3 from J, leaving 10 bases between them. There are 13 residues in the CDR3. The CDR3 reads CASSKLLDTEAFF. The CDR3 DNA sequence: TGTGCCAGCAGCAAACTTTTGGACACTGAAGCTTTCTTT.

This clonotype has a count of ten or more. The chain combines TRBV15 with TRBJ2-7, with unresolved D. The CDR3 consists of 14 residues. Germline V lookup: CDR1 LNHNV, CDR2 YYDKDF (reference sequence). Trimming shortened V by 2 bases and J by 6 bases, and 14 bases separated the two germline ends. CDR3 protein: CATSRTSGSGEQYF. Written as DNA, the CDR3 is TGTGCCACCAGCAGAACTTCCGGGTCCGGCGAGCAGTACTTC. The variable domain in full, completed from reference TRBV15 and TRBJ2-7, reads DAMVIQNPRYQVTQFGKPVTLSCSQTLNHNVMYWYQQKSSQAPKLLFHYYDKDFNNEADTPDNFQSRRPNTSFCFLDIRSPGLGDTAMYLCATSRTSGSGEQYFGPGTRLTVT.

This clonotype was observed many times. The V and J genes are TRBV19 and TRBJ2-5, with 8 nucleotides matching TRBD1. The CDR3 contains 16 residues. Looked up from germline, CDR1 is LNHDA and CDR2 is SQIVND (reference sequence). With V trimmed by 3 bases and J by 4 bases, 10 bases remained unmatched. The CDR3 region is CASSMYGRGLRETQYF. Written as DNA, the CDR3 is TGTGCCAGTAGTATGTACGGCAGGGGGCTACGAGAGACCCAGTACTTC.

This clonotype was picked up a small number of times. The V call is TRBV4-3, the J call TRBJ2-7; TRBD2 matches at 7 bases. This CDR3 spans 17 amino acids. Germline V CDR1 and CDR2: LGHNA, YSLEER. With 0 bases clipped from V and 0 bases from J, the junction kept 8 bases outside the gene matches. CDR3 DNA: TGCGCCAGCAGCCAAGATCTGGGGCGGGAGAGCTCCTACGAGCAGTACTTC. Its translation is CASSQDLGRESSYEQYF.